These 24 T cell receptor beta chains were all obtained from the same sample, sequenced in a study of monozygotic twins with inflammatory bowel disease. From the 5' RACE reads, TCRdb lists one entry per CDR3 protein and no DNA. Listed are around 140,000 distinct CDR3 sequences; more than 1% falls within the top ten. Sequenced: blood. Receptor source: a human donor with ulcerative colitis or Crohn's disease, or a healthy co-twin of an affected twin (not recorded which).

This rearrangement joins TRBV20-1 to TRBJ2-1; the TRBD2 assignment by TCRdb is unverifiable without DNA. The length of the CDR3 is 17 residues. CDR1 and CDR2 from the germline V gene are DFQATT and SNEGSKA (reference sequence). CDR3 sequence reads: CSARDLMGSGNYNEQFF.

The chain has TRBV7-2 and TRBJ1-1; TCRdb calls TRBD1, which cannot be checked without DNA. Germline V gene data show CDR1 as SGHTA and CDR2 as FQGNSA. The CDR3 runs to 14 residues. CDR3 residues: CASSNPGGNTEAFF.

This chain connects TRBV12-3 or TRBV12-4 to TRBJ1-2; TCRdb designates TRBD1, a call that cannot be tested without DNA. This CDR3 is built from 15 residues. The CDR3: CASSLGTGGGYGYTF.

The rearrangement joins TRBV12-3 or TRBV12-4 to TRBJ1-6; lacking DNA, the TRBD1 call made by TCRdb goes unchecked. The CDR3 contains 15 residues. The CDR3 loop is CASSPGQGVWSPLHF.

The chain combines TRBV12-3 or TRBV12-4 with TRBJ2-7. The CDR3 contains 15 residues. CDR3 sequence: CASSLTDLSSYEQYF.

The rearrangement uses TRBV6-1 and TRBJ1-6; the D call of TRBD1 rests on TCRdb alone, since no DNA is present to check it. Germline CDR1 reads MNHNS; CDR2 reads SASEGT. The CDR3 extends over 14 amino acids. This chain's CDR3 is CASSFQGQNSPLHF.

This chain connects TRBV20-1 to TRBJ2-7; TCRdb picks TRBD2, but there is no DNA to check that call. CDR3 length: 13 residues. Per germline, CDR1 DFQATT and CDR2 SNEGSKA (reference sequence). CDR3 protein: CSAAGTSGYEQYF.

The gene calls are TRBV20-1 and TRBJ2-3; the D gene TCRdb calls, TRBD2, cannot be checked with no DNA. Germline CDR1 and CDR2: DFQATT and SNEGSKA (reference sequence). CDR3 length: 16 residues. CDR3 amino acids: CSARITSGPGTDTQYF.

The chain combines TRBV10-3 with TRBJ1-2; TCRdb picks TRBD1, but there is no DNA to check that call. This CDR3 comprises 13 residues. The germline V gene has CDR1 ENHRY and CDR2 SYGVKD. The CDR3 reads CATTPGNNYGYTF.

The gene calls are TRBV24-1 and TRBJ2-1. This CDR3 has 11 residues. Germline V lookup: CDR1 KGHDR, CDR2 SFDVKD. This CDR3 reads CATTGYNEQFF.

The chain uses TRBV5-1 and TRBJ1-6; the D gene TCRdb calls, TRBD1, cannot be checked with no DNA. Germline CDR1 and CDR2: SGHRS and YFSETQ. The length of the CDR3 is 15 residues. This chain's CDR3 is CASSLGAGVDSPLHF. Based on the CDR3 plus reference TRBV5-1 and TRBJ1-6, the full variable domain is KAGVTQTPRYLIKTRGQQVTLSCSPISGHRSVSWYQQTPGQGLQFLFEYFSETQRNKGNFPGRFSGRQFSNSRSEMNVSTLELGDSALYLCASSLGAGVDSPLHFGNGTRLTVT.

The chain couples TRBV10-3 to TRBJ2-3; without DNA, the TCRdb call of TRBD1 cannot be checked. The CDR3 consists of 11 residues. Germline V gene lookup returns CDR1 ENHRY and CDR2 SYGVKD. The CDR3 protein is CATRDADTQYF.

The genes are TRBV6-1 and TRBJ1-6; the TRBD1 assignment by TCRdb is unverifiable without DNA. The germline V gene has CDR1 MNHNS and CDR2 SASEGT. This CDR3 is 14 amino acids long. The CDR3: CASTTGASHSPLHF.

The chain combines TRBV7-9 with TRBJ2-7; the TRBD1 assignment by TCRdb is unverifiable without DNA. Germline CDR1 and CDR2: SEHNR and FQNEAQ (reference sequence). The CDR3 totals 17 residues. CDR3 sequence reads: CASSLGRTVGKVYEQYF.

The V gene is TRBV24-1, the J gene TRBJ2-7; the TCRdb D gene call, TRBD2, has no DNA to confirm it. Germline CDR1 KGHDR, CDR2 SFDVKD. The CDR3 contains 14 residues. The CDR3 sequence: CATPPRARSYEQYF.

This sequence joins TRBV10-3 and TRBJ2-7; TCRdb designates TRBD2, a call that cannot be tested without DNA. Germline CDR1 is ENHRY and CDR2 is SYGVKD. There are 15 residues in the CDR3. This CDR3 is CAIKETSGYTYEQYF.

This chain uses TRBV18 with TRBJ1-1. The germline V gene has CDR1 KGHSH and CDR2 LQKENI. This CDR3 spans 15 amino acids. Here the CDR3 reads CASSLGNPVGTEAFF.

The genes are TRBV12-3 or TRBV12-4 and TRBJ1-1. The CDR3 loop spans 13 amino acids. CDR3 sequence: CASSNIANTEAFF.

V is TRBV28 and J is TRBJ2-1; the D gene TCRdb calls, TRBD1, cannot be checked with no DNA. Germline V gene lookup returns CDR1 MDHEN and CDR2 SYDVKM. The CDR3 totals 17 residues. CDR3 protein: CASSPPGWRKHYNEQFF.

This chain links TRBV27 with TRBJ1-2. The germline V gene has CDR1 MNHEY and CDR2 SMNVEV (reference sequence). The CDR3 loop spans 17 amino acids. CDR3 in amino acids: CASRPSLARKTNYGYTF.

The chain couples TRBV3-1 to TRBJ2-2; lacking DNA, the TRBD1 call made by TCRdb goes unchecked. Germline-derived CDR1 and CDR2 are LGHDT and YNNKEL (reference sequence). The CDR3 is 16 amino acids. The CDR3 protein is CASSQAQGARNGELFF.

The genes are TRBV5-4 and TRBJ2-2; TCRdb proposes TRBD2, but this gene call is untestable without DNA. The germline V gene encodes CDR1 SGHNT and CDR2 YYREEE (reference sequence). This CDR3 spans 13 amino acids. The CDR3 loop reads CASRAGNTGELFF.

This rearrangement joins TRBV7-9 to TRBJ2-1. Germline loops: CDR1 SEHNR, CDR2 FQNEAQ (reference sequence). The CDR3 is 14 amino acids. The chain's CDR3 is CASTSDTVDNEQFF.

V and J are TRBV6-2 or TRBV6-3 and TRBJ2-3; TCRdb outputs TRBD1, but without DNA this stays unchecked. The CDR3 covers 15 residues. CDR1 is MNHEY and CDR2 is SVGEGT in the germline V gene. The CDR3 loop reads CASSWGQGEADTQYF.